This TCR beta chain was found in a study of blood T cells in healthy people across ages. Study results and caveats: Comparison with aged donors showed that long-lived donors had more naive CD4+ cells and higher diversity.

For the second PCR, which ran for 7 to 11 cycles, a sample-barcoded 5' primer and a J-beta primer mix were used. Each cDNA molecule received a tag from a template-switch adaptor that had 12 random nucleotides. Every individual sample yielded 2.5 million or more paired-end reads (each containing CDR3). TCRdb analysed the 5' RACE reads with MiXCR anew, one entry per CDR3 protein. Of about 1.1 million distinct CDR3 sequences listed, around two fifths are singletons. A word on this clonotype: Antigen unknown.

This TCR was recovered from a man aged 18 to 30 in good health. The source material was blood.

The CDR3 region is CASGAGISNEQFF. CDR3 sequence (DNA): TGTGCCAGCGGGGCGGGGATATCAAATGAGCAGTTCTTC. The V and J genes are TRBV12-3 or TRBV12-4 and TRBJ2-1, with a tentative D call TRBD2 (6 bases). The CDR3 has 13 amino acids. Trimming cost V 8 bases and J 7 bases, with 15 bases left between them.